The clone carrying this TCR beta chain was seen many times. RNA transcripts served as the template for amplifying TCR beta CDR3 regions. The HTBI primer set served for first-round RT-PCR of the TCR CDR3. TCRdb itself ran the multiplex PCR reads through MiXCR, one entry per CDR3 protein. Among 200,000 to 300,000 distinct CDR3 sequences listed, around 15% were seen once. The sample is drawn from a study of T cells in Graves' hyperthyroidism and ophthalmopathy. CDR3 length equals 14 residues. Trimming took off 0 bases at V and 2 bases at J, with 6 bases between the two ends. Germline V gives CDR1 MNHEY, CDR2 SVGAGI.

The TCR originated in a woman aged 18-29 years with Graves' ophthalmopathy. What was sequenced was blood. This chain connects TRBV6-5 to TRBJ2-3; D is uncertain. The CDR3 nucleotides are TGTGCCAGCAGTTACTCGCGTACCACAGATACGCAGTATTTT. Protein: CASSYSRTTDTQYF.